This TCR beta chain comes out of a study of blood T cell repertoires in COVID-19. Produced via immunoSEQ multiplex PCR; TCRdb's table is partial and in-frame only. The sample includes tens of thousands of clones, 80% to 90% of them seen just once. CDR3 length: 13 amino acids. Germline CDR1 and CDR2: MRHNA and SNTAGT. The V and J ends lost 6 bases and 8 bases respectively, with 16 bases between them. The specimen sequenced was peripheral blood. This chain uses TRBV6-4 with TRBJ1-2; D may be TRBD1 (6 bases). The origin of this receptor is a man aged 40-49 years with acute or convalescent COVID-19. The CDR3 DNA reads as TGTGCCAGCAGCCTTACAGGGTTTGAAGGCTACACCTTC. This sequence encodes CASSLTGFEGYTF.